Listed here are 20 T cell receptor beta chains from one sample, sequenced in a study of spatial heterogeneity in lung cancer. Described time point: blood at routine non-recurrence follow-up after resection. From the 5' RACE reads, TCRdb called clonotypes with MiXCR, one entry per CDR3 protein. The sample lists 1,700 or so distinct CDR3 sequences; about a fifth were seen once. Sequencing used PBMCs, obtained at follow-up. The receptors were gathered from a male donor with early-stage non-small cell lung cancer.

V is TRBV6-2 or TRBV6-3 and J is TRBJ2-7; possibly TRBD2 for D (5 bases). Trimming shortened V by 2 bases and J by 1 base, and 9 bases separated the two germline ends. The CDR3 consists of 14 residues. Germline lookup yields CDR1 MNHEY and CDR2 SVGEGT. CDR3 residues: CASSYVGESYEQYF. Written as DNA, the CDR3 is TGTGCCAGCAGTTACGTCGGGGAATCCTACGAGCAGTACTTC.

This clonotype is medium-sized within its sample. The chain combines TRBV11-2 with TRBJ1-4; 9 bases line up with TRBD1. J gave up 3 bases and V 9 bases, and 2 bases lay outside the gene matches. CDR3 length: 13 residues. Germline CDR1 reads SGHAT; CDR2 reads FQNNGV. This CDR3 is CASRTGANEKLFF. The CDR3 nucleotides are TGTGCCAGTCGGACAGGGGCTAATGAAAAACTGTTTTTT.

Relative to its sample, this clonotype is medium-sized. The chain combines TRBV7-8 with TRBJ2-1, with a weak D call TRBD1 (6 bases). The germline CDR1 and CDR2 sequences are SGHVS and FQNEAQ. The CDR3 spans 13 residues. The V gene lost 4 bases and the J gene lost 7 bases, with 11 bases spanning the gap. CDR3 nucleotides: TGTGCCAGCAGCTCAAACAGGGCTAATGAGCAGTTCTTC. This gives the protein CASSSNRANEQFF.

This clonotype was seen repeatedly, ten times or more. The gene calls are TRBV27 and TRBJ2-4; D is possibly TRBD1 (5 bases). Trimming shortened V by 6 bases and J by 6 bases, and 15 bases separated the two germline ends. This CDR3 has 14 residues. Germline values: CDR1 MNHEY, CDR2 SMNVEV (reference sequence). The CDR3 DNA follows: TGTGCCAGCAGCAAAGGGGCAGGGCTAAACATTCAGTACTTC. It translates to CASSKGAGLNIQYF.

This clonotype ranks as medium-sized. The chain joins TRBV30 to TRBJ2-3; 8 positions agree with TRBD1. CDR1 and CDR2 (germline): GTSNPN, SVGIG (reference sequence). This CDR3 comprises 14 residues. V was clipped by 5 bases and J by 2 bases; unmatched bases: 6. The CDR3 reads CAWGTGQNTDTQYF. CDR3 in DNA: TGTGCCTGGGGGACAGGACAAAACACAGATACGCAGTATTTT.

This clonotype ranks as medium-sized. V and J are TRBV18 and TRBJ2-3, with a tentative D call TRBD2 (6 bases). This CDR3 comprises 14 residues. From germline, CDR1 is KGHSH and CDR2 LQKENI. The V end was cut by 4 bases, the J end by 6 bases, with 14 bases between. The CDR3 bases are TGTGCCAGCTCACAGGAATCTGGGAGGGATACGCAGTATTTT. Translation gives CASSQESGRDTQYF. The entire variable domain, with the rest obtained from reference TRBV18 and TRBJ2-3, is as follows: NAGVMQNPRHLVRRRGQEARLRCSPMKGHSHVYWYRQLPEEGLKFMVYLQKENIIDESGMPKERFSAEFPKEGPSILRIQQVVRGDSAAYFCASSQESGRDTQYFGPGTRLTVL.

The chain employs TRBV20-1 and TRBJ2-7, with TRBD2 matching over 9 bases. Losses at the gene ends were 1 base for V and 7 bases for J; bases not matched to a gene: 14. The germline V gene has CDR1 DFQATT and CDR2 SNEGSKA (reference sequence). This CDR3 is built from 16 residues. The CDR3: CSARAAFSGRSIEQYF. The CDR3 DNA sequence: TGCAGTGCTAGAGCCGCCTTTAGCGGGAGATCCATTGAGCAGTACTTC.

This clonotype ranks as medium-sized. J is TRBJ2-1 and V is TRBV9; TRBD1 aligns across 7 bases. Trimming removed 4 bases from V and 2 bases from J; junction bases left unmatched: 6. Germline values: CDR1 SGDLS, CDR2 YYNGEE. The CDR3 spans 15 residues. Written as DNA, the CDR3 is TGTGCCAGCAGCCTACAGGGGAACACCTACAATGAGCAGTTCTTC. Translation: CASSLQGNTYNEQFF.

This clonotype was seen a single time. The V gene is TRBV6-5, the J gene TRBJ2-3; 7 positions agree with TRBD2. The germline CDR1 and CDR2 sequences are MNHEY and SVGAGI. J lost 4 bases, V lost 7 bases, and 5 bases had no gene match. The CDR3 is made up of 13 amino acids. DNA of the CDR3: TGTGCCAGCAAGTCTAGCGGTGCAGATACGCAGTATTTT. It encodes CASKSSGADTQYF.

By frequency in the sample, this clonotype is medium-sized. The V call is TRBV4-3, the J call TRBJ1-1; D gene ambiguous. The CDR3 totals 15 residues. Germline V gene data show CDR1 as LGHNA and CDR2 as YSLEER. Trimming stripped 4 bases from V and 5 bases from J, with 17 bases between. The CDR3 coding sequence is TGCGCCAGCAGCCCCTTAGACAAACGTTGGACTGAAGCTTTCTTT. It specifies CASSPLDKRWTEAFF.

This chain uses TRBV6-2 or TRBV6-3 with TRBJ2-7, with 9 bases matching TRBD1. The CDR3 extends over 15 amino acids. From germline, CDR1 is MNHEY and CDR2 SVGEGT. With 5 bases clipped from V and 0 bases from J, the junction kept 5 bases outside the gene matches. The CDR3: CASSPDRGISYEQYF. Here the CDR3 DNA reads TGTGCCAGCAGTCCGGACAGGGGAATCTCCTACGAGCAGTACTTC.

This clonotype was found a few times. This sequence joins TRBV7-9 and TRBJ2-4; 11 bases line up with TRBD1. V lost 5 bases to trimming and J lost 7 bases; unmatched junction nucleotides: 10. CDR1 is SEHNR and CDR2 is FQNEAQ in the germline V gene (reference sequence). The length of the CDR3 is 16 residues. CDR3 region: CASSPQSGTGGNIQYF. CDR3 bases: TGTGCCAGCAGCCCCCAAAGCGGGACAGGGGGGAACATTCAGTACTTC.

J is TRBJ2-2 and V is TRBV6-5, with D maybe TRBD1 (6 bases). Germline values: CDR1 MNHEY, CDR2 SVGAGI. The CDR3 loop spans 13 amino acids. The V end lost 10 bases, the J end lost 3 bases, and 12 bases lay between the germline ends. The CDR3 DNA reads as TGTGCCATATCCGGGACATACACCGGGGAGCTGTTTTTT. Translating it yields CAISGTYTGELFF.

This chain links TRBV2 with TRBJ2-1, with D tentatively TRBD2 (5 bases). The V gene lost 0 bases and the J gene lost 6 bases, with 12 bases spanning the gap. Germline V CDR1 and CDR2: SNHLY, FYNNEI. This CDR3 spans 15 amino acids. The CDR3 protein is CASSEALSSGNEQFF. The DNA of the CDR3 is TGTGCCAGCAGTGAAGCGCTCTCGAGCGGCAATGAGCAGTTCTTC.

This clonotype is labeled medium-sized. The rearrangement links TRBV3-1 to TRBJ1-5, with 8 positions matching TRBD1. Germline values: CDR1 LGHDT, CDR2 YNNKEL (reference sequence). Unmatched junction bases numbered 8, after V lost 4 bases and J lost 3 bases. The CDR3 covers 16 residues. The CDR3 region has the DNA TGTGCCAGCAGCCCAGGGACAGGCCGTTTCAATCAGCCCCAGCATTTT. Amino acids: CASSPGTGRFNQPQHF.

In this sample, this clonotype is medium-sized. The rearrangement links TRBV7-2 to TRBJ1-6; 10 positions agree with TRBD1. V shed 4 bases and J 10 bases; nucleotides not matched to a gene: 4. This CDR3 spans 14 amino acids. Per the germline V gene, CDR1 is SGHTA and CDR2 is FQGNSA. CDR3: CASSYTTGGSPLHF. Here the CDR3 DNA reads TGTGCCAGCAGCTACACGACAGGGGGCTCACCCCTCCACTTT.

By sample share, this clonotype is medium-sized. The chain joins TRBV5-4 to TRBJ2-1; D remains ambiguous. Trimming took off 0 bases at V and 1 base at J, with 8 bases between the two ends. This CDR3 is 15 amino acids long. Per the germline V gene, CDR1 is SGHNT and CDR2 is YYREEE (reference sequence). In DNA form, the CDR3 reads TGTGCCAGCAGCTTGGACCAACTGTCCTACAATGAGCAGTTCTTC. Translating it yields CASSLDQLSYNEQFF.

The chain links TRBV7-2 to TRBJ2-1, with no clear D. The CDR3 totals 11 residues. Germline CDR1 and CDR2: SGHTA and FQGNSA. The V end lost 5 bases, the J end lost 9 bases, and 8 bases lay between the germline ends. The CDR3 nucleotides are TGTGCCAGCAGCCACGGCCCTGAGCAGTTCTTC. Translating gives CASSHGPEQFF.

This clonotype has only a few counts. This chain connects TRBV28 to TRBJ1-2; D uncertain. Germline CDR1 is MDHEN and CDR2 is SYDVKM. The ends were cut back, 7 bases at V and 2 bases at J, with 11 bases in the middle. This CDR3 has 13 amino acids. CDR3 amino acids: CASTIGVNYGYTF. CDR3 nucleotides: TGTGCCAGCACCATTGGAGTAAACTATGGCTACACCTTC.

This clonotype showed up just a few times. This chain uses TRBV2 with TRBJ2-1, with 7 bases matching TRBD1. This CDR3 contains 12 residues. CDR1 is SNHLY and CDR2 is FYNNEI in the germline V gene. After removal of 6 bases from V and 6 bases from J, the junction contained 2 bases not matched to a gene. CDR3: CASRTGINEQFF. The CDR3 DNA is TGTGCCAGCAGGACAGGGATCAATGAGCAGTTCTTC.